This TCR beta chain was found in a study of blood T cell repertoires in COVID-19. Produced via immunoSEQ multiplex PCR; TCRdb's table is partial and in-frame only. The sample includes 38,000 or so clones, roughly four fifths of them seen just once. Germline CDR1 and CDR2: ENHRY and SYGVKD. Trimming took 2 bases from V and 3 from J, leaving 14 bases between them. CDR3 length: 16 residues. This TCR came from a human donor in a cohort sampled during active or convalescent COVID-19. The donor label of this sample is uncertain. The sequenced material came from peripheral blood. The rearrangement links TRBV10-3 to TRBJ1-5; tentative D call: TRBD1 (5 bases). The CDR3 loop is CAISETQGGANQPQHF. CDR3 coding DNA: TGTGCCATCAGTGAGACCCAGGGTGGGGCCAATCAGCCCCAGCATTTT.